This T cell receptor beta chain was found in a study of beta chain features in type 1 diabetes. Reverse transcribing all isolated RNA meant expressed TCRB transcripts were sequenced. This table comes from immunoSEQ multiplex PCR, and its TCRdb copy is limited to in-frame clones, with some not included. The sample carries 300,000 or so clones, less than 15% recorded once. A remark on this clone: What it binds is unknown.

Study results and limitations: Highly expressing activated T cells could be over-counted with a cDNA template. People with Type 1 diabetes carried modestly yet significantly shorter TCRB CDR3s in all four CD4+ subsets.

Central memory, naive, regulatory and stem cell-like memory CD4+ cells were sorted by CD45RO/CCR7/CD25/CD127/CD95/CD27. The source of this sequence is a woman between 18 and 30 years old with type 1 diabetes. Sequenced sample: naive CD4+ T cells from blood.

CDR3 sequence reads: CASSPRDSRMNTEAFF. CDR3 in DNA: TGTGCCAGCTCACCACGGGACAGCAGAATGAACACTGAAGCTTTCTTT. This chain connects TRBV18 to TRBJ1-1, with TRBD1 matching over 7 bases. The CDR3 loop spans 16 amino acids. Germline-derived CDR1 and CDR2 are KGHSH and LQKENI. V shed 1 base, J shed 0 bases, and the junction held 5 bases outside the gene matches. Using reference TRBV18 and TRBJ1-1 for the parts outside the CDR3, the full variable domain is NAGVMQNPRHLVRRRGQEARLRCSPMKGHSHVYWYRQLPEEGLKFMVYLQKENIIDESGMPKERFSAEFPKEGPSILRIQQVVRGDSAAYFCASSPRDSRMNTEAFFGQGTRLTVV.